This passage covers 24 T cell receptor beta chains from one sample sequenced in a study of OX40 agonist ivuxolimab in advanced cancers. Sequencing used immunoSEQ multiplex PCR; TCRdb keeps in-frame clones, though not all of them. The sample lists about 86,000 clones, about 90% seen once, with around 8.7% in the top ten. The sample in question was CD4+ or CD8+ T cells sorted from blood, obtained in a trial of the OX40 agonist ivuxolimab. The source is an adult with an advanced solid tumor such as melanoma, head and neck, liver or kidney cancer.

The V call is TRBV11-2, the J call TRBJ2-7; TRBD1 matches at 8 bases. The V gene's germline CDR1 is SGHAT and CDR2 FQNNGV. The CDR3 covers 14 residues. V dropped 0 bases and J dropped 2; count of bases not matched to a gene: 0. In DNA form, the CDR3 reads TGTGCCAGCAGCTTAGAGGACAGGGCCTACGAGCAGTACTTC. Translating it yields CASSLEDRAYEQYF.

This chain uses TRBV29-1 with TRBJ2-7; D unclear. CDR1 and CDR2 (germline): SQVTM, ANQGSEA. CDR3 length: 16 amino acids. The germline V and J ends were trimmed by 0 bases and 1 base, with 16 bases remaining between them. In DNA form, the CDR3 reads TGCAGCGTTGAAGATGGGGTAAGCATAAAATCCTACGAGCAGTACTTC. It translates to CSVEDGVSIKSYEQYF.

This clone was detected once. The chain couples TRBV5-6 to TRBJ2-3; TRBD2 agrees at 10 bases. Germline CDR1 SGHDT, CDR2 YYEEEE. The CDR3 runs to 14 residues. V lost 4 bases and J lost 8; bases outside the gene matches: 7. The CDR3 sequence: CASSALAGDFTQYF. CDR3 bases: TGTGCCAGCAGCGCGCTAGCGGGAGACTTTACGCAGTATTTT.

This chain joins TRBV28 and TRBJ2-5; 13 nucleotides agree with TRBD2. Unmatched junction bases numbered 14, after V lost 5 bases and J lost 5 bases. CDR3 length equals 18 residues. Germline V lookup: CDR1 MDHEN, CDR2 SYDVKM. CDR3 DNA: TGTGCCAGCAGTATGACTAGCGGGAGGACCGCGCAGATGGAGACCCAGTACTTC. Encoded protein: CASSMTSGRTAQMETQYF.

The V gene is TRBV7-6, the J gene TRBJ2-5; no clear D. CDR3 length: 15 amino acids. Germline V gene data show CDR1 as SGHVS and CDR2 as FNYEAQ. With 5 bases removed from V and 7 bases from J, the gap between germline ends came to 20 bases. The CDR3 DNA sequence: TGTGCCAGCAGCCAGTCCGTTCCATACTCAGGGACCCAGTACTTC. It is translated as CASSQSVPYSGTQYF.

The gene calls are TRBV10-3 and TRBJ2-7, with 10 bases that match TRBD2. V was pared by 7 bases and J by 5 bases, with 5 bases of the junction left unmatched. Germline V gene sequence: CDR1 ENHRY, CDR2 SYGVKD. The length of the CDR3 is 13 residues. Here the CDR3 reads CAINRLAGDEQYF. In DNA, the CDR3 is TGTGCCATCAACCGGCTAGCGGGAGACGAGCAGTACTTC.

The V and J genes are TRBV30 and TRBJ2-5; D may be TRBD1 (6 bases). V lost 1 base and J lost 2, with 8 bases in between. This CDR3 has 13 amino acids. The germline CDR1 and CDR2 sequences are GTSNPN and SVGIG (reference sequence). CDR3 nucleotides: TGTGCCTGGAGTGCCGGGACACAAGAGACCCAGTACTTC. Translating gives CAWSAGTQETQYF.

V gene TRBV15 combines with J gene TRBJ1-1; 10 bases agree with TRBD1. CDR3 size: 19 residues. With 5 bases clipped from V and 3 bases from J, the junction kept 18 bases outside the gene matches. In germline, CDR1 is LNHNV, CDR2 YYDKDF (reference sequence). The CDR3 protein is CATSPHQGQGRSYDTEAFF. The CDR3, as DNA: TGTGCCACCAGCCCTCACCAGGGACAGGGGAGGTCGTATGACACTGAAGCTTTCTTT.

This rearrangement joins TRBV27 to TRBJ2-7; TRBD1 agrees at 9 bases. This CDR3 is built from 14 residues. Germline assignment: CDR1 MNHEY and CDR2 SMNVEV (reference sequence). With V trimmed by 2 bases and J by 3 bases, 2 bases remained unmatched. In DNA, the CDR3 is TGTGCCAGCAGTTTACTGACAGGGGGCTACGAGCAGTACTTC. Amino acids: CASSLLTGGYEQYF.

The V gene is TRBV6-6, the J gene TRBJ2-3, with D tentatively TRBD2 (5 bases). The CDR3 runs to 13 residues. Germline lookup yields CDR1 MNHNY and CDR2 SVGAGI (reference sequence). The V and J ends lost 6 bases and 2 bases respectively, with 9 bases between them. CDR3 protein: CASSLSDTDTQYF. DNA of the CDR3: TGTGCCAGCAGCCTTAGCGACACAGATACGCAGTATTTT.

This chain uses TRBV6-6 with TRBJ1-5; D call uncertain. V was trimmed by 2 bases and J by 1 base, leaving 9 bases between them. The CDR3 totals 15 residues. Germline V gives CDR1 MNHNY, CDR2 SVGAGI (reference sequence). The CDR3 here is CASSYLDGSNQPQHF. CDR3 in DNA: TGTGCCAGCAGTTACCTCGACGGAAGCAATCAGCCCCAGCATTTT.

This rearrangement joins TRBV19 to TRBJ1-2, with TRBD1 matching 10 bases. The germline V gene encodes CDR1 LNHDA and CDR2 SQIVND (reference sequence). Losses at the gene ends were 4 bases for V and 4 bases for J; bases not matched to a gene: 9. The length of the CDR3 is 16 residues. Written as DNA, the CDR3 is TGTGCCAGTAGTAGGCAGACAGGGGGCGCCCCCTATGGCTACACCTTC. The encoded protein is CASSRQTGGAPYGYTF.

This rearrangement joins TRBV5-1 to TRBJ2-7, with TRBD2 matching 11 bases. Germline V gene data show CDR1 as SGHRS and CDR2 as YFSETQ. V lost 2 bases, J lost 6 bases, and 7 bases stayed unmatched. The CDR3 runs to 15 residues. CDR3: CASSFSLTSGSEQYF. The CDR3 coding sequence is TGCGCCAGCAGCTTCTCCCTAACTAGCGGGAGCGAGCAGTACTTC. The variable domain in full, with the rest retrieved from reference TRBV5-1 and TRBJ2-7, is KAGVTQTPRYLIKTRGQQVTLSCSPISGHRSVSWYQQTPGQGLQFLFEYFSETQRNKGNFPGRFSGRQFSNSRSEMNVSTLELGDSALYLCASSFSLTSGSEQYFGPGTRLTVT.

The genes are TRBV16 and TRBJ2-1; 7 bases map to TRBD2. The J segment lost 9 bases and the V segment lost 0 bases, leaving 2 bases of the junction unmatched. CDR3 size: 13 residues. CDR1 KGHSY and CDR2 FQNENV come from the germline V gene. Written as DNA, the CDR3 is TGTGCCAGCAGCCAATCCTGGGAGGGTGAGCAGTTCTTC. It is translated as CASSQSWEGEQFF.

The chain joins TRBV28 to TRBJ2-2; D may be TRBD2 (6 bases). The CDR3 runs to 14 residues. V was trimmed by 6 bases and J by 5 bases, leaving 13 bases between them. In germline, CDR1 is MDHEN, CDR2 SYDVKM. CDR3 in amino acids: CASRQGGRTGELFF. CDR3 coding DNA: TGTGCCAGCAGGCAGGGAGGTCGGACCGGGGAGCTGTTTTTT.

This clone is a singleton in its sample. This rearrangement joins TRBV30 to TRBJ1-4, with 8 bases lining up with TRBD1. V dropped 4 bases and J dropped 7; count of bases not matched to a gene: 8. CDR1 and CDR2 from the germline V gene are GTSNPN and SVGIG (reference sequence). The CDR3 contains 14 residues. The CDR3 here is CAWTGGHGTEKLFF. The DNA for the CDR3 is TGTGCCTGGACAGGGGGCCACGGGACTGAAAAACTGTTTTTT.

The J gene is TRBJ2-7, the V gene TRBV7-9; 7 bases align to TRBD1. The CDR3 length is 13 residues. Germline V lookup: CDR1 SEHNR, CDR2 FQNEAQ (reference sequence). J was trimmed by 7 bases and V by 9 bases; bases with no gene match: 12. The CDR3 bases are TGTGCCAGTGGGACAAGGGGGCTGGGGGAGCAGTACTTC. Encoded protein: CASGTRGLGEQYF.

This chain links TRBV19 with TRBJ1-6, with 12 bases lining up with TRBD1. V shed 5 bases, J shed 11 bases, and the junction held 7 bases outside the gene matches. Germline loops: CDR1 LNHDA, CDR2 SQIVND (reference sequence). CDR3 length equals 15 residues. Written as DNA, the CDR3 is TGTGCCAGTAGTCGTCCGGGACAGGGGGCGACACCCCTCCACTTT. Translating it yields CASSRPGQGATPLHF.

This rearrangement joins TRBV10-1 to TRBJ2-2; possible D gene TRBD1, 5 bases. Per germline, CDR1 WNHNN and CDR2 SYGVQD (reference sequence). This CDR3 region has 16 residues. Trimming pared 0 bases from V and 0 bases from J, leaving 8 bases between. The CDR3 nucleotides read TGCGCCAGCAGTGAGTCTTGGACAACGAACACCGGGGAGCTGTTTTTT. Its translation: CASSESWTTNTGELFF.

The V and J genes are TRBV11-3 and TRBJ1-1; no clear D gene. CDR3 length equals 14 residues. The germline V gene has CDR1 SGHNT and CDR2 YENEEA. V dropped 3 bases and J dropped 1 base, with 9 bases sitting between them. The CDR3 coding sequence is TGTGCCAGCAGCTTGATTGGGCAGAACACTGAAGCTTTCTTT. This encodes CASSLIGQNTEAFF.

In DNA form, the CDR3 reads TGTGCCAGCAGCTTATATGGGGACAATCAGCCCCAGCATTTT. This encodes CASSLYGDNQPQHF. This chain uses TRBV7-8 with TRBJ1-5; unclear D gene. The CDR3 is made up of 14 amino acids. The V gene's germline CDR1 is SGHVS and CDR2 FQNEAQ. Trimming left V 2 bases short and J 3 bases short, with 8 bases between.

The chain couples TRBV5-5 to TRBJ1-1; weak D call: TRBD1 (5 bases). Trimming left V 7 bases short and J 3 bases short, with 16 bases between. The V gene's germline CDR1 is SGHKS and CDR2 YYEKEE (reference sequence). There are 14 residues in the CDR3. The CDR3 sequence: CASQGWVEDTEAFF. In nucleotides, the CDR3 is TGTGCCAGCCAGGGATGGGTAGAGGACACTGAAGCTTTCTTT.

The chain recombines TRBV7-9 with TRBJ2-3; TRBD1 matches 7 bases. CDR1 is SEHNR, CDR2 FQNEAQ, per germline (reference sequence). V was clipped by 1 base and J by 2 bases; unmatched bases: 9. The CDR3 is 17 amino acids. The CDR3 DNA reads as TGTGCCAGCAGCTTAGTGGCGGCAGGGGGATCCACAGATACGCAGTATTTT. Residues: CASSLVAAGGSTDTQYF.

This sequence joins TRBV18 and TRBJ1-1; 8 bases map to TRBD1. This CDR3 has 13 residues. V lost 3 bases and J lost 6; bases outside the gene matches: 3. Germline V gene data show CDR1 as KGHSH and CDR2 as LQKENI. The CDR3 loop reads CASSPGQAPEAFF. Here the CDR3 DNA reads TGTGCCAGCTCACCGGGACAGGCCCCTGAAGCTTTCTTT.